The next 12 T cell receptor beta chains were all read from a single sample in a study of cytomegalovirus exposure and HLA in healthy donors. Sequenced by immunoSEQ multiplex PCR; TCRdb stores in-frame clones only, minus some. Of 150,000 to 200,000 clones listed, more than 75% were seen once; the top ten hold roughly 1.5%. The material sequenced was PBMCs. The receptors originated from a woman aged 25 to 39 in good health and CMV-seronegative.

The chain combines TRBV9 with TRBJ2-5, with TRBD2 as a possible D gene (6 bases). Trimming took off 0 bases at V and 5 bases at J, with 14 bases between the two ends. The CDR3 runs to 15 residues. CDR1 and CDR2 from the germline V gene are SGDLS and YYNGEE. Written as DNA, the CDR3 is TGTGCCAGCAGCGTAGGTGGGGGGAAGGTGGAGACCCAGTACTTC. It codes for CASSVGGGKVETQYF.

This clone was detected a few times. J is TRBJ1-2 and V is TRBV2, with D hard to call. Germline V lookup: CDR1 SNHLY, CDR2 FYNNEI. The CDR3 spans 14 residues. V was pared by 5 bases and J by 2 bases, with 12 bases between. The CDR3 spells CASSRRTGNYGYTF. CDR3 coding DNA: TGTGCCAGCAGTCGGCGGACTGGGAACTATGGCTACACCTTC.

This chain links TRBV30 with TRBJ2-1, with unresolved D. This CDR3 is 11 amino acids long. Germline V gene data show CDR1 as GTSNPN and CDR2 as SVGIG (reference sequence). V was cut by 8 bases and J by 7 bases, with 12 bases left in between. Written as DNA, the CDR3 is TGTGCCCTTCTTACGGTAAATGAGCAGTTCTTC. Its protein is CALLTVNEQFF.

CDR3 protein: CASSGGGRSEETQYF. DNA for the CDR3: TGTGCCAGCAGCGGGGGGGGGCGTTCCGAAGAGACCCAGTACTTC. The chain links TRBV9 to TRBJ2-5; D may be TRBD2 (7 bases). CDR3 length equals 15 residues. Between the trimmed V and J ends, which lost 3 bases and 3 bases, there was a span of 15 bases. Germline V CDR1 and CDR2: SGDLS, YYNGEE.

The chain has TRBV5-6 and TRBJ2-5, with a tentative D call TRBD1 (5 bases). The CDR3 runs 14 residues. The germline V gene encodes CDR1 SGHDT and CDR2 YYEEEE. V was pared by 1 base and J by 4 bases, with 11 bases between. CDR3 DNA: TGTGCCAGCAGCTTGAGGGGAACGAGAGAGACCCAGTACTTC. This sequence encodes CASSLRGTRETQYF.

The chain carries TRBV6-5 and TRBJ2-7; D perhaps matches TRBD1 (6 bases). Germline V gene data show CDR1 as MNHEY and CDR2 as SVGAGI. The CDR3 length is 14 residues. Trimming left V 2 bases short and J 5 bases short, with 13 bases between. Here the CDR3 reads CASSYDRRSHEQYF. CDR3 bases: TGTGCCAGCAGTTACGACAGGCGGTCTCACGAGCAGTACTTC.

A single count supports this clone. A junction boundary mismatches the germline segment, possibly from a read error. V and J are TRBV7-6 and TRBJ2-1; 11 bases are shared with TRBD2. This CDR3 spans 12 amino acids. The germline gives CDR1 SGHVS, CDR2 FNYEAQ. This chain's CDR3 is CASSLAGGEEFF. In DNA form, the CDR3 reads TGTGCCAGCAGCCTAGCGGGGGGAGAAGAGTTCTTC.

The chain joins TRBV19 to TRBJ2-7; the D gene is possibly TRBD1 (6 bases). The CDR3 spans 17 residues. Germline lookup yields CDR1 LNHDA and CDR2 SQIVND (reference sequence). V lost 3 bases and J lost 1, with 19 bases in between. CDR3 protein: CASSIPTLQGRSYEQYF. The CDR3 region has the DNA TGTGCCAGTAGTATCCCAACCCTTCAGGGGAGATCCTACGAGCAGTACTTC.

The chain has TRBV6-5 and TRBJ2-7; 10 bases are a match to TRBD1. Losses at the gene ends were 7 bases for V and 1 base for J; bases not matched to a gene: 7. Germline V gene sequence: CDR1 MNHEY, CDR2 SVGAGI. The CDR3 has 15 residues. This CDR3 is CASMRPGQGSYEQYF. In DNA form, the CDR3 reads TGTGCCAGCATGCGACCGGGACAGGGGTCCTACGAGCAGTACTTC.

This chain uses TRBV7-8 with TRBJ1-3; D uncertain. V dropped 1 base and J dropped 2 bases, with 6 bases sitting between them. The CDR3 covers 14 residues. The germline V gene has CDR1 SGHVS and CDR2 FQNEAQ. This CDR3 is CASSLVQTGNTIYF. The CDR3 coding sequence is TGTGCCAGCAGCTTAGTCCAGACTGGAAACACCATATATTTT.

This chain uses TRBV9 with TRBJ1-6; D is unclear. Germline V gene data show CDR1 as SGDLS and CDR2 as YYNGEE. The CDR3 length is 14 residues. V lost 1 base to trimming and J lost 10 bases, with 12 bases between them. CDR3 protein: CASSVKVGGSPLHF. DNA for the CDR3: TGTGCCAGCAGCGTAAAAGTTGGCGGATCACCCCTCCACTTT.

In this sample, this clone turned up once. V usage is TRBV4-1 and J usage is TRBJ2-5, with 12 bases lining up with TRBD2. Germline lookup yields CDR1 MGHRA and CDR2 YSYEKL. This CDR3 is built from 16 residues. Losses at the gene ends were 1 base for V and 2 bases for J; bases not matched to a gene: 2. CDR3 nucleotides: TGCGCCAGCAGCCAAGTCGGGACTAGCGGGCAAGAGACCCAGTACTTC. As protein: CASSQVGTSGQETQYF.